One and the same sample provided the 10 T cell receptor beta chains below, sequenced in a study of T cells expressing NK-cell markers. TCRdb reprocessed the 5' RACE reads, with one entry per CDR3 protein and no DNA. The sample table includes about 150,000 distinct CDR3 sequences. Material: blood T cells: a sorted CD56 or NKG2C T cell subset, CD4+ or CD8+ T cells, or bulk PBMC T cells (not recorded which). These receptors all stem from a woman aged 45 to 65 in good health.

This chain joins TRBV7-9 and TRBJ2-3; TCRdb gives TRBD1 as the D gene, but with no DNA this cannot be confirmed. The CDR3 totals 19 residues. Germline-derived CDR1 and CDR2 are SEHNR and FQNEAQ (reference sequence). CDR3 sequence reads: CASSSPVGEWRLGTDTQYF. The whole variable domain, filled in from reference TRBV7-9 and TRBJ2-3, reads DTGVSQNPRHKITKRGQNVTFRCDPISEHNRLYWYRQTLGQGPEFLTYFQNEAQLEKSRLLSDRFSAERPKGSFSTLEIQRTEQGDSAMYLCASSSPVGEWRLGTDTQYFGPGTRLTVL.

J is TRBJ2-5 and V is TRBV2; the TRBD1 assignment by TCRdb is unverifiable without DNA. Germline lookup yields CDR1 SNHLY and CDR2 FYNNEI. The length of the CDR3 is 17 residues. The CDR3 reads CASSTRQGTRSPETQYF.

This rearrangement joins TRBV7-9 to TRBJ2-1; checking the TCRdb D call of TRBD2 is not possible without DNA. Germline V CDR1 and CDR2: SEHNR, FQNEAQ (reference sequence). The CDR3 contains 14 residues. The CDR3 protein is CASRSSGRYNEQFF.

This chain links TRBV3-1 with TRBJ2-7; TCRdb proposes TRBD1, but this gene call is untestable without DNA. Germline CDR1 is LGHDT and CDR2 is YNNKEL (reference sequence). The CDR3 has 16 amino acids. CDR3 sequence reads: CASSPYRLGGAYEQYF.

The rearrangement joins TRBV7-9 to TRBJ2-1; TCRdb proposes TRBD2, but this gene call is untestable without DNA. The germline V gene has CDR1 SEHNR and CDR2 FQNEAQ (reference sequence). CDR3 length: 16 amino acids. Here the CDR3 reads CASSPLRAGGWNEQFF.

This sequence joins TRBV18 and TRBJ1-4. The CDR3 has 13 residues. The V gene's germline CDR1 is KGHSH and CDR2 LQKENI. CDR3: CASSLDPNEKLFF.

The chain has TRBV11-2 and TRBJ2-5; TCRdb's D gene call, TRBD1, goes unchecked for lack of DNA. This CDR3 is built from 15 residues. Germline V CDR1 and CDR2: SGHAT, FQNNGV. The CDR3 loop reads CASSLGLGAGETQYF. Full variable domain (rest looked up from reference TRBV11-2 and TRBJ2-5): EAGVAQSPRYKIIEKRQSVAFWCNPISGHATLYWYQQILGQGPKLLIQFQNNGVVDDSQLPKDRFSAERLKGVDSTLKIQPAKLEDSAVYLCASSLGLGAGETQYFGPGTRLLVL.

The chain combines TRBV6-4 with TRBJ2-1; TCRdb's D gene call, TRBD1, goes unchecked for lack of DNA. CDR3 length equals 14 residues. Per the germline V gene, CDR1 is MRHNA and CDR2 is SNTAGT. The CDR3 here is CASSRGETYNEQFF.

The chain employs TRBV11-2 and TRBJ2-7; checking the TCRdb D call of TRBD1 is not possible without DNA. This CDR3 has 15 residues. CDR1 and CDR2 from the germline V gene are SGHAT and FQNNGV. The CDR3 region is CASSLVTGPSYEQYF.

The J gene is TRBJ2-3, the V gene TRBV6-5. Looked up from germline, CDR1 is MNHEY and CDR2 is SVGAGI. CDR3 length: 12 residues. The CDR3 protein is CASQTSSDTQYF.